The 21 T cell receptor beta chains presented below share a single source sample, sequenced in a study of blood T cell repertoires in COVID-19. Data came from immunoSEQ multiplex PCR; TCRdb stores just in-frame clones and leaves some out. The data contain roughly 290,000 clones, around 85% of them singletons. The sequenced sample was peripheral blood. These receptors all come from a woman aged 30 to 39 who had recovered from COVID-19.

The V and J genes are TRBV6-2 or TRBV6-3 and TRBJ2-3, with D possibly matching TRBD2 (5 bases). V shed 6 bases and J shed 6 bases, with 34 bases lying between them. Germline V lookup: CDR1 MNHEY, CDR2 SVGEGT. CDR3 length: 20 residues. In nucleotides, the CDR3 is TGTGCCAGCAGCCTAGGAGGTTTAAGGACTGGGCTGCCGAGATCGGATACGCAGTATTTT. Protein: CASSLGGLRTGLPRSDTQYF.

This chain uses TRBV5-6 with TRBJ1-2; TRBD1 agrees at 10 bases. V shed 0 bases, J shed 7 bases, and the junction held 9 bases outside the gene matches. The CDR3 has 16 amino acids. The germline gives CDR1 SGHDT, CDR2 YYEEEE. The chain's CDR3 is CASSLGQGAFSLGYTF. CDR3 DNA: TGTGCCAGCAGCTTGGGACAGGGGGCGTTTTCGCTTGGCTACACCTTC.

The chain employs TRBV7-9 and TRBJ2-2; 7 bases match TRBD2. The germline V gene has CDR1 SEHNR and CDR2 FQNEAQ (reference sequence). The CDR3 consists of 15 residues. J gave up 4 bases and V 5 bases, and 7 bases lay outside the gene matches. The CDR3 protein is CASSITSVGTGELFF. The CDR3 DNA reads as TGTGCCAGCAGCATTACTAGCGTCGGCACCGGGGAGCTGTTTTTT.

CDR3 bases: TGTGCCAGCAGCCAAGGGACAGGCTCCTACGAGCAGTACTTC. Residues: CASSQGTGSYEQYF. The chain is built from TRBV9 and TRBJ2-7, with 8 positions matching TRBD1. Trimming removed 4 bases from V and 0 bases from J; junction bases left unmatched: 3. Germline CDR1 reads SGDLS; CDR2 reads YYNGEE. The CDR3 has 14 residues.

V usage is TRBV19 and J usage is TRBJ2-1; 9 positions agree with TRBD2. After removal of 4 bases from V and 8 bases from J, the junction contained 12 bases not matched to a gene. Germline V gene sequence: CDR1 LNHDA, CDR2 SQIVND (reference sequence). The CDR3 runs to 16 residues. The chain's CDR3 is CASSNSGRSGKDEQFF. The CDR3 nucleotides are TGTGCCAGTAGTAACAGCGGGAGGTCAGGAAAGGATGAGCAGTTCTTC.

The chain combines TRBV5-1 with TRBJ2-1; maybe TRBD1 (5 bases). With 5 bases removed from V and 0 bases from J, the gap between germline ends came to 12 bases. Germline V gene data show CDR1 as SGHRS and CDR2 as YFSETQ. CDR3 length equals 15 residues. DNA for the CDR3: TGCGCCAGCAGGTCGGCAGGGAACTCCTACAATGAGCAGTTCTTC. This sequence encodes CASRSAGNSYNEQFF.

This chain uses TRBV28 with TRBJ1-2, with D possibly being TRBD1 (5 bases). Per the germline V gene, CDR1 is MDHEN and CDR2 is SYDVKM. The V end was cut by 2 bases, the J end by 8 bases, with 9 bases between. The CDR3 sequence is 12 residues long. Here the CDR3 reads CASSLQGNGYTF. DNA of the CDR3: TGTGCCAGCAGTTTACAGGGTAACGGCTACACCTTC.

This CDR3 is CASNGAVNTEAFF. The CDR3 nucleotides read TGTGCCAGTAATGGAGCGGTGAACACTGAAGCTTTCTTT. The rearrangement joins TRBV19 to TRBJ1-1; D ambiguous. The germline V and J ends were trimmed by 7 bases and 0 bases, with 9 bases remaining between them. CDR1 LNHDA and CDR2 SQIVND come from the germline V gene (reference sequence). CDR3 length: 13 residues. The variable domain in full, completed from reference TRBV19 and TRBJ1-1, reads DGGITQSPKYLFRKEGQNVTLSCEQNLNHDAMYWYRQDPGQGLRLIYYSQIVNDFQKGDIAEGYSVSREKKESFPLTVTSAQKNPTAFYLCASNGAVNTEAFFGQGTRLTVV.

This chain joins TRBV6-5 and TRBJ1-4; D gene uncertain. The CDR3 sequence is 14 residues long. The germline V gene has CDR1 MNHEY and CDR2 SVGAGI. V lost 6 bases to trimming and J lost 6 bases, with 14 bases between them. CDR3 sequence reads: CASSRRLEHEKLFF. CDR3 nucleotide sequence: TGTGCCAGCAGCCGACGGCTAGAACATGAAAAACTGTTTTTT.

The chain couples TRBV6-5 to TRBJ1-3; D unclear. Germline CDR1 MNHEY, CDR2 SVGAGI. Between the trimmed V and J ends, which lost 6 bases and 4 bases, there was a span of 13 bases. The CDR3 consists of 14 residues. This CDR3 reads CASSQGGEGNTIYF. The CDR3 DNA reads TGTGCCAGCAGCCAAGGTGGGGAGGGAAACACCATATATTTT.

Note on this clone: A single base separates this from a much larger clone, so it may be a read error. This CDR3 is also generated by other DNA sequences in the sample. The chain carries TRBV4-2 and TRBJ2-1; tentatively, D is TRBD2 (5 bases). The germline V and J ends were trimmed by 5 bases and 5 bases, with 16 bases remaining between them. This CDR3 comprises 15 residues. The germline V gene encodes CDR1 LGHNA and CDR2 YNFKEQ. As DNA, the CDR3 is TGTGCCAGCAGCGAATCTCCAGGAGGCCACAATGAGCAGTTCTTC. This codes for CASSESPGGHNEQFF.

The chain joins TRBV6-1 to TRBJ1-1; TRBD1 aligns across 9 bases. Germline V lookup: CDR1 MNHNS, CDR2 SASEGT. The V segment lost 2 bases and the J segment 4 bases; nucleotides outside the gene matches: 2. The CDR3 totals 14 residues. Here the CDR3 reads CASSETGGITEAFF. In DNA form, the CDR3 reads TGTGCCAGCAGTGAAACAGGGGGCATCACTGAAGCTTTCTTT.

V is TRBV5-1 and J is TRBJ2-3; TRBD2 matches at 8 bases. The CDR3 runs to 17 residues. Germline V gene sequence: CDR1 SGHRS, CDR2 YFSETQ. Trimming took 0 bases from V and 5 from J; bases not matched to a gene: 11. CDR3 in DNA: TGCGCCAGCAGCTTGGTATCTACGGGAGGGCTATTAGATACGCAGTATTTT. Translated, it gives CASSLVSTGGLLDTQYF. The whole variable domain, remainder taken from reference TRBV5-1 and TRBJ2-3, is KAGVTQTPRYLIKTRGQQVTLSCSPISGHRSVSWYQQTPGQGLQFLFEYFSETQRNKGNFPGRFSGRQFSNSRSEMNVSTLELGDSALYLCASSLVSTGGLLDTQYFGPGTRLTVL.

CDR3 sequence: CASSEPKLSGNTIYF. CDR3 DNA: TGTGCCAGCAGTGAGCCGAAGCTCTCTGGAAACACCATATATTTT. The chain links TRBV25-1 to TRBJ1-3; D unclear. Germline V lookup: CDR1 MGHDK, CDR2 SYGVNS. Trimming took off 3 bases at V and 0 bases at J, with 9 bases between the two ends. The CDR3 loop spans 15 amino acids.

This chain uses TRBV5-6 with TRBJ1-1; TRBD1 might be the D (5 bases). This CDR3 contains 14 residues. The V end was cut by 5 bases, the J end by 6 bases, with 17 bases between. Germline V gene data show CDR1 as SGHDT and CDR2 as YYEEEE. The DNA for the CDR3 is TGTGCCAGCAGGCAAGGACGGGGGGACGCTGAAGCTTTCTTT. Translated, it gives CASRQGRGDAEAFF.

The chain couples TRBV19 to TRBJ1-2; D is ambiguous. The CDR3 covers 13 residues. Trimming pared 3 bases from V and 8 bases from J, leaving 13 bases between. Germline values: CDR1 LNHDA, CDR2 SQIVND (reference sequence). CDR3 loop: CASSIPDRRGYTF. Written as DNA, the CDR3 is TGTGCCAGTAGTATCCCTGACCGGCGGGGCTACACCTTC.

V is TRBV18 and J is TRBJ2-7; D unresolved. This CDR3 contains 14 residues. From germline, CDR1 is KGHSH and CDR2 LQKENI. V was trimmed by 3 bases and J by 1 base, leaving 10 bases between them. The CDR3 coding sequence is TGTGCCAGCTCACCGGCAGGTAATTCCTACGAGCAGTACTTC. Translation gives CASSPAGNSYEQYF.

This chain connects TRBV19 to TRBJ2-1, with TRBD2 matching over 8 bases. The V and J ends lost 5 bases and 8 bases, in that order; junction bases with no gene match: 8. Germline V gene data show CDR1 as LNHDA and CDR2 as SQIVND (reference sequence). This CDR3 comprises 14 residues. Here the CDR3 DNA reads TGTGCCAGTAGTCTCCGGGGGGGCAAGGATGAGCAGTTCTTC. It is translated as CASSLRGGKDEQFF.

The CDR3 region has the DNA TGTGCCAGCAGCTTAGGGGGCGGGGGCCCGCAAGAGACCCAGTACTTC. The encoded protein is CASSLGGGGPQETQYF. V and J are TRBV7-6 and TRBJ2-5, with D maybe TRBD2 (7 bases). The CDR3 totals 16 residues. Germline V gene data show CDR1 as SGHVS and CDR2 as FNYEAQ. V shed 1 base and J shed 2 bases, with 14 bases lying between them.

This clone has only one observation. The CDR3 DNA sequence: TGTGCCAGCAGCTTTGTTACCAAGGCGGGGGAAGCTAATCAGCCCCAGCATTTT. This gives the protein CASSFVTKAGEANQPQHF. The rearrangement joins TRBV12-1 to TRBJ1-5. TRBV12-1 is classified as a pseudogene. CDR3 length equals 18 residues.

The rearrangement joins TRBV5-1 to TRBJ2-1, with 11 bases that match TRBD2. V was pared by 4 bases and J by 4 bases, with 10 bases of the junction left unmatched. Germline V gene data show CDR1 as SGHRS and CDR2 as YFSETQ. The CDR3 covers 17 residues. The CDR3 loop is CASSVHAGTSGYNEQFF. The CDR3 region has the DNA TGCGCCAGCAGCGTACACGCCGGGACTAGCGGTTACAATGAGCAGTTCTTC.